This T cell receptor (beta chain) was sequenced for a study of blood T cells in healthy people across ages. Background on the study: About one barcoded beta molecule was captured per two T cells (by template switching).

The V end was cut by 1 base, the J end by 0 bases, with 15 bases between. The CDR3 totals 18 residues. Germline V gene lookup returns CDR1 SGHAT and CDR2 FQNNGV. General study findings and limits: Diversity was higher, and naive CD4+ cells more numerous, in long-lived donors than in aged donors.

This clonotype was observed a single time. The antigen remains unidentified. Together with a sample-barcoded 5' primer, a J-beta primer mix was included in a second PCR lasting roughly 6 to 12 cycles. All samples yielded 2.5 million or more CDR3-containing paired-end reads. In TCRdb, the 5' RACE reads were re-called with MiXCR into one record per CDR3 protein. The table lists nearly 800,000 distinct CDR3 sequences, roughly 50% of them singletons. Peripheral blood was drawn, around 9.5 milliliters per donor. The sample taken for sequencing was blood. The TCR comes from a middle-aged man in good health. The chain is built from TRBV11-2 and TRBJ2-2; D may be TRBD2 (6 bases). DNA of the CDR3: TGTGCCAGCAGCTTAGGCCTAGCGACGGACCCGAACACCGGGGAGCTGTTTTTT. Encoded protein: CASSLGLATDPNTGELFF.